Sequencing of this T cell receptor beta chain was carried out in a study of naive and memory T cell subsets. Whole-study results and caveats: TCR transcript changes with activation or differentiation may affect this RNA method.

Ligated cDNA underwent four rounds of PCR with nested alpha and beta constant region primers and SP2. TCRdb itself ran the 5' RACE reads through MiXCR, one entry per CDR3 protein. Among more than 50,000 distinct CDR3 sequences listed, 7% to 8.5% were seen once. A UMI-containing oligonucleotide was joined by 3' ligation to the TCR cDNA template. Trimming pared 2 bases from V and 2 bases from J, leaving 10 bases between. CDR3 length: 14 amino acids. Germline loops: CDR1 SGHDN, CDR2 FVKESK. This clonotype came up a few times. The antigen remains unidentified. The source is a male donor in good health. V usage is TRBV14 and J usage is TRBJ2-7, with D perhaps TRBD2 (5 bases). The DNA for the CDR3 is TGTGCCAGCAGCCAAAGGGAGAGCGCCTACGAGCAGTACTTC. Its protein is CASSQRESAYEQYF.